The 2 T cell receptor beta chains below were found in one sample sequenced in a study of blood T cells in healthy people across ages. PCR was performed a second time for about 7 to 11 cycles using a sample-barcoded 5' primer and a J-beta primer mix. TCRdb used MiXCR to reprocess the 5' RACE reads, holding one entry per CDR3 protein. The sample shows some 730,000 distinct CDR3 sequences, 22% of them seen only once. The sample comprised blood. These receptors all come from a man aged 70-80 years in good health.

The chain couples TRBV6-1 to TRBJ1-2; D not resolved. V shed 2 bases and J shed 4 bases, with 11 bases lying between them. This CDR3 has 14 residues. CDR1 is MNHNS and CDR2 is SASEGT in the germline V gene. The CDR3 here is CASSETAASYGYTF. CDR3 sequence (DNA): TGTGCCAGCAGTGAAACGGCTGCATCCTATGGCTACACCTTC.

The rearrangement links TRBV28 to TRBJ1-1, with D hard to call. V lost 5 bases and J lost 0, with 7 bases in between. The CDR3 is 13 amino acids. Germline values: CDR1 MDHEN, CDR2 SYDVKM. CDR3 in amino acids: CASSIQLNTEAFF. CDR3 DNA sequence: TGTGCCAGCAGTATTCAGTTGAACACTGAAGCTTTCTTT.